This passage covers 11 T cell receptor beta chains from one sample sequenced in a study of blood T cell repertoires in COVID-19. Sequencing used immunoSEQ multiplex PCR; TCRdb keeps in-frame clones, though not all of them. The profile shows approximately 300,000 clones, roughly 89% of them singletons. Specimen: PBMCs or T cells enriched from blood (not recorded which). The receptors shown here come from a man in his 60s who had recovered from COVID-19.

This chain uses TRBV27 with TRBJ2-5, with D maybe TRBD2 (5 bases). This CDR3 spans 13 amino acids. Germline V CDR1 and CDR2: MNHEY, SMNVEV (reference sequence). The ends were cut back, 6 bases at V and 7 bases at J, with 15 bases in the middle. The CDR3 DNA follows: TGTGCCAGCAGCGATACCCTAGGAGGGACCCAGTACTTC. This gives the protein CASSDTLGGTQYF.

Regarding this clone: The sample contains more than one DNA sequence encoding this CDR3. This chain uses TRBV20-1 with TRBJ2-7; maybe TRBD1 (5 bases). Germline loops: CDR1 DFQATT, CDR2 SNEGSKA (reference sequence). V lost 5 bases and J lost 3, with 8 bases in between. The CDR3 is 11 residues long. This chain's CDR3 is CSASGNYEQYF. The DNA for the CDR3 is TGCAGTGCTTCAGGGAACTACGAGCAGTACTTC.

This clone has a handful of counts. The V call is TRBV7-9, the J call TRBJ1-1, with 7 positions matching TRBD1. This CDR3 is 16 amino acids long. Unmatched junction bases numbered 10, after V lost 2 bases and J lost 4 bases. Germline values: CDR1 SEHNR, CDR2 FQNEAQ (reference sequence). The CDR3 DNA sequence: TGTGCCAGCAGCTTAAGGGACAGCGCTCGGGCCACTGAAGCTTTCTTT. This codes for CASSLRDSARATEAFF.

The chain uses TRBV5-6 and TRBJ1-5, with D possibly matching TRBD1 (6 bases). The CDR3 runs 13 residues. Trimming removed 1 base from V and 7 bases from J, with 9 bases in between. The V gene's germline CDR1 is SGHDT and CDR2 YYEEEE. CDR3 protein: CASSLLGGQPQHF. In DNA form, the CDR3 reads TGTGCCAGCAGCTTGTTAGGGGGACAGCCCCAGCATTTT.

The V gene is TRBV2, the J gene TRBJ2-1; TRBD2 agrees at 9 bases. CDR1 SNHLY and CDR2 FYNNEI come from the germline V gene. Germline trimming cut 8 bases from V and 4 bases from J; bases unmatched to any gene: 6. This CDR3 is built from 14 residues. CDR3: CASGTSGQYNEQFF. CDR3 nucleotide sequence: TGTGCCAGCGGTACTAGCGGGCAATACAATGAGCAGTTCTTC.

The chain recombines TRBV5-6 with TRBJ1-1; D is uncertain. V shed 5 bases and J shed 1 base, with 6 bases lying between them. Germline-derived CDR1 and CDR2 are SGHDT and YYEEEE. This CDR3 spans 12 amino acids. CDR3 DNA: TGTGCCAGCAGGTGGGCGAACACTGAAGCTTTCTTT. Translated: CASRWANTEAFF.

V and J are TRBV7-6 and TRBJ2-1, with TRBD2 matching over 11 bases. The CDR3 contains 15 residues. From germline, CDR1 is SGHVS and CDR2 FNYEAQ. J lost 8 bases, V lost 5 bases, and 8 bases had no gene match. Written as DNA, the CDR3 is TGTGCCAGCAGCGAACTAGCGGGAGATCGTGATGAGCAGTTCTTC. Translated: CASSELAGDRDEQFF.

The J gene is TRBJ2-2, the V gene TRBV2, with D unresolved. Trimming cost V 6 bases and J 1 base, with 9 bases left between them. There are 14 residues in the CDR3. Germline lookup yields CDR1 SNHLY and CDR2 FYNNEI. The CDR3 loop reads CASSPLLNTGELFF. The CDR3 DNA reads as TGTGCCAGCAGCCCCCTTTTGAACACCGGGGAGCTGTTTTTT.

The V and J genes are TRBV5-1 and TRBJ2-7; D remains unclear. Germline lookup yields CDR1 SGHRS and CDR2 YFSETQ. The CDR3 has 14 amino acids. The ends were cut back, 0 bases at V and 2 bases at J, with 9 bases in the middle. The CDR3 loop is CASSLVQNTYEQYF. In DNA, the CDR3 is TGCGCCAGCAGCTTGGTACAGAATACCTACGAGCAGTACTTC.

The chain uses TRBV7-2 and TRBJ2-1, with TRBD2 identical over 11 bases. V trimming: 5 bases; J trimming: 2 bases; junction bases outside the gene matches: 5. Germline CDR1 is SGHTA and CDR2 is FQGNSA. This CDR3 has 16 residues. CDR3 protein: CASSGLAGGAYNEQFF. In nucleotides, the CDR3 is TGTGCCAGCAGCGGCTTAGCGGGAGGGGCCTACAATGAGCAGTTCTTC.

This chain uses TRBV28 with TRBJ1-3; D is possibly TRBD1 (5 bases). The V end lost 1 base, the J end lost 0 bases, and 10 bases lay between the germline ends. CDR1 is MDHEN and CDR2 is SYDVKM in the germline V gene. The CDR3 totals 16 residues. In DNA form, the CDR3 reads TGTGCCAGCAGTTTATACAGGTCGAGCTCTGGAAACACCATATATTTT. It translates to CASSLYRSSSGNTIYF.